Listed below are T cell receptor beta chains from one sample, sequenced in a study of blood T cell repertoires in COVID-19. Data came from immunoSEQ multiplex PCR; TCRdb stores just in-frame clones and leaves some out. Altogether under 300,000 clones are present, 80% to 90% being singletons, with the ten largest covering 2% to 2.5%. The sequenced sample was PBMCs or T cells enriched from blood (not recorded which). All receptors come from a woman aged 18-35 years who had recovered from COVID-19. Both conserved end residues are part of each CDR3. D genes are given only for firm matches. For some rows the clone size is stated as once, few or many, or as a class when expanded; others skip it.

abundance | j_gene | d_gene | v_gene | CDR3aa | CDR3nt
- | TRBJ2-2 | - | TRBV5-1 | CASSLIGGAVGAGELFF | TGCGCCAGCAGCTTGATCGGCGGGGCCGTGGGCGCCGGGGAGCTGTTTTTT
- | TRBJ1-5 | - | TRBV30 | CAWGGSGGNQPQHF | TGTGCCTGGGGGGGGTCGGGGGGCAATCAGCCCCAGCATTTT
once | TRBJ1-1 | - | TRBV9 | CASSGGSEAFF | TGTGCCAGCAGCGGAGGATCTGAAGCTTTCTTT
- | TRBJ2-5 | - | TRBV5-1 | CASRGAQGGTQYF | TGCGCCAGCCGAGGAGCTCAGGGAGGGACCCAGTACTTC
- | TRBJ1-1 | TRBD1 | TRBV6-4 | CASSTTGEGTEAFF | TGTGCCAGCAGTACGACAGGGGAGGGGACTGAAGCTTTCTTT
- | TRBJ2-1 | TRBD2 | TRBV5-1 | CASSWTSASSYNEQFF | TGCGCCAGCAGCTGGACTAGCGCTAGCTCCTACAATGAGCAGTTCTTC
- | TRBJ1-3 | - | TRBV2 | CASSVSRGSGNTIYF | TGTGCCAGCAGTGTCAGTAGGGGCTCTGGAAACACCATATATTTT
- | TRBJ2-1 | - | TRBV3-1/TRBV3-2 | CASSQGGTRYNEQFF | TGTGCCAGCAGCCAAGGGGGGACAAGGTACAATGAGCAGTTCTTC
once | TRBJ2-7 | TRBD1 | TRBV4-1 | CASSQASGGLYEQYF | TGCGCCAGCAGCCAAGCGTCAGGGGGTCTCTACGAGCAGTACTTC
- | TRBJ2-5 | - | TRBV5-6 | CASSLRETQYF | TGTGCCAGCAGCTTGCGAGAGACCCAGTACTTC
- | TRBJ2-3 | TRBD2 | TRBV7-6 | CASSLAVASGSTDTQYF | TGTGCCAGCAGCTTAGCGGTGGCTAGCGGAAGCACAGATACGCAGTATTTT
- | TRBJ2-5 | - | TRBV7-6 | CASSLGVPQVQETQYF | TGTGCCAGCAGCTTAGGTGTTCCGCAGGTACAAGAGACCCAGTACTTC
- | TRBJ1-4 | TRBD1 | TRBV5-1 | CASSLRDRENEKLFF | TGCGCCAGCAGCTTGAGGGACAGAGAAAATGAAAAACTGTTTTTT
- | TRBJ1-2 | TRBD1 | TRBV5-5 | CASSPDRGQGYGYTF | TGTGCCAGCAGCCCCGACAGGGGGCAAGGGTATGGCTACACCTTC
- | TRBJ2-5 | - | TRBV3-1/TRBV3-2 | CASSQASGEATQYF | TGTGCCAGCAGCCAAGCATCTGGTGAAGCAACCCAGTACTTC
- | TRBJ2-3 | - | TRBV6-4 | CASSEGADGAGGTQYF | TGTGCCAGCAGTGAGGGGGCCGACGGAGCCGGGGGGACGCAGTATTTT
- | TRBJ1-1 | - | TRBV19 | CASCTPNTEAFF | TGTGCCAGTTGTACTCCTAACACTGAAGCTTTCTTT
- | TRBJ1-5 | - | TRBV2 | CASMGGTSNQPQHF | TGTGCCAGCATGGGGGGTACTAGCAATCAGCCCCAGCATTTT
- | TRBJ1-4 | TRBD1 | TRBV19 | CASTGQGVFEKLFF | TGTGCCAGTACGGGACAGGGCGTTTTTGAAAAACTGTTTTTT
- | TRBJ1-2 | TRBD1 | TRBV6-5 | CASSQSTGGYGYTF | TGTGCCAGCAGTCAGTCGACAGGGGGCTATGGCTACACCTTC
- | TRBJ1-2 | TRBD1 | TRBV3-1/TRBV3-2 | CASSRKRGTGNGYTF | TGTGCCAGCAGCCGCAAAAGGGGGACAGGGAATGGCTACACCTTC
- | TRBJ1-2 | TRBD1 | TRBV25-1 | CASSEEGGQGGEGYTF | TGTGCCAGCAGTGAGGAAGGAGGACAGGGAGGCGAGGGCTACACCTTC
- | TRBJ1-4 | - | TRBV2 | CASRTGTTNEKLFF | TGTGCCAGCAGAACAGGGACCACTAATGAAAAACTGTTTTTT
few | TRBJ1-4 | - | TRBV19 | CASSFQGTNEKLFF | TGTGCCAGTAGTTTTCAGGGCACAAATGAAAAACTGTTTTTT
- | TRBJ1-1 | TRBD1 | TRBV6-5 | CASSYSQGVTEAFF | TGTGCCAGCAGTTACTCGCAGGGGGTAACTGAAGCTTTCTTT
once | TRBJ2-1 | - | TRBV28 | CASSLIYGEQFF | TGTGCCAGCAGTTTAATCTACGGTGAGCAGTTCTTC
- | TRBJ2-2 | - | TRBV6-5 | CASKGDTNTGELFF | TGTGCCAGCAAAGGGGATACGAACACCGGGGAGCTGTTTTTT
- | TRBJ1-1 | - | TRBV10-3 | CAISVRGDTEAFF | TGTGCCATCAGTGTCAGGGGTGACACTGAAGCTTTCTTT
- | TRBJ1-1 | - | TRBV4-1 | CASSQESPAGGLNTEAFF | TGCGCCAGCAGCCAAGAGTCACCGGCGGGGGGACTGAACACTGAAGCTTTCTTT
- | TRBJ2-7 | - | TRBV5-1 | CASSLDQSYEQYF | TGCGCCAGCAGCTTGGATCAATCCTACGAGCAGTACTTC
- | TRBJ1-1 | - | TRBV20-1 | CSASNQGGTEAFF | TGCAGTGCTAGTAACCAGGGAGGCACTGAAGCTTTCTTT
- | TRBJ2-5 | - | TRBV5-1 | CASSLVAGKETQYF | TGCGCCAGCAGCTTGGTGGCAGGGAAGGAGACCCAGTACTTC
- | TRBJ2-7 | TRBD1 | TRBV28 | CASSSRTGVYEQYF | TGTGCCAGCAGTTCCCGGACAGGAGTCTACGAGCAGTACTTC
- | TRBJ1-1 | TRBD1 | TRBV19 | CASLLSGGADTEAFF | TGTGCCAGTCTCCTTTCAGGGGGCGCGGACACTGAAGCTTTCTTT
once | TRBJ2-5 | TRBD2 | TRBV29-1 | CSAAGLAGGSETQYF | TGCAGCGCCGCGGGACTAGCGGGGGGGAGTGAGACCCAGTACTTC
- | TRBJ2-3 | - | TRBV6-4 | CASSVERTDTQYF | TGTGCCAGCAGTGTTGAGCGCACAGATACGCAGTATTTT
- | TRBJ1-5 | - | TRBV21-1 | CASSKGLRYQPQHF | TGTGCCAGCAGCAAAGGACTGAGATATCAGCCCCAGCATTTT
- | TRBJ2-7 | - | TRBV5-4 | CASSWGSGSYEQYF | TGTGCCAGCAGCTGGGGCTCAGGGTCCTACGAGCAGTACTTC
- | TRBJ1-5 | - | TRBV7-9 | CASSLVPFTGPYSNQPQHF | TGTGCCAGCAGCTTGGTCCCTTTCACAGGGCCGTATAGCAATCAGCCCCAGCATTTT